This TCR beta chain originates from a study of blood T cell repertoires in COVID-19. About the study: Nucleic acid was either cDNA or gDNA, and it came from T cells, B-cell-depleted T cells, or PBMCs.

Original processing methods: Estimation of nucleated cell counts was performed using reference gene primer amplification. Clones were sequenced by immunoSEQ multiplex PCR, and TCRdb holds only the in-frame ones, with some missing. That table supplies the V and J calls and clone size; D and trimming were determined from the DNA. The sample includes 130,000 to 150,000 clones, 80% to 90% of them seen just once. CDR3 length: 13 amino acids. Germline CDR1 reads SGHRS; CDR2 reads YFSETQ. Trimming stripped 4 bases from V and 4 bases from J, with 12 bases between. The V call is TRBV5-1, the J call TRBJ2-7; the D gene is possibly TRBD2 (5 bases). The sequenced sample consisted of peripheral blood. This receptor was taken from an older woman with active COVID-19. CDR3 coding DNA: TGCGCCAGCAGCCAGAGGGTTGGGTACGAGCAGTACTTC. Protein sequence: CASSQRVGYEQYF.